This TCR beta chain was recorded in a study of T cell responses to AZD1222 COVID-19 vaccine (dated by TCRdb to about 2021). Study-wide context: A total of 240 or so trial participants underwent TCR sequencing, of whom some 200 had received two doses of AZD1222 and 26 had received two doses of the MenACWY control vaccine. Enrollment into the trials was organized by age into subgroups of 18-55, 56-69 and 70-plus years, and those subgroups contained approximately 160, 26 and 62 TCR-sequenced participants, respectively. Study-wide findings and limitations: After two AZD1222 doses, spike-specific TCR breadth and depth were significantly higher than at day 0 and than in MenACWY recipients. Only 5 to 7 AZD1222 recipients were SARS-CoV-2 seropositive at baseline, limiting conclusions about previously exposed vaccinees. Most participants were white British and females outnumbered males, and the authors suggested that clonal diversity may have been underestimated. Vaccine-associated CD4 TCRs spanned the whole spike protein, with dominant responses in regions 160-218 and 743-854. In the small 56-69-year group, the increase in depth fell short of significance, most likely because of low power. Epitopes outside the regions mutated in the B.1.351 and B.1.1.7 variants were reportedly recognized by nearly half of the unique spike-specific TCRs. Because no samples from the day 14 peak response were available, repertoires could be characterized only after the peak T cell response.

CDR1 and CDR2 were assigned from the germline V gene as SGHNT and YENEEA. Between the V and J ends, shortened by 4 bases and 1 base respectively, the junction contains 7 bases. The CDR3 has 13 amino acids, counting the end cysteine and phenylalanine. Here the CDR3 DNA is all that survives: 39 bases in frame from base 1. The meaning of the sample's time point label: about 28 days (+/-7) after the second vaccine dose. AZD1222 recipients with second doses at about 4 weeks or about 12 weeks were pooled, because spike-specific TCR depth and breadth did not differ between schedules. Vaccinee samples were obtained from the UK trials COV001 and COV002, which included a single-blind randomized controlled phase 2/3 trial of AZD1222 (ChAdOx1 nCoV-19) in healthy adults. Trial participant PBMC samples were collected at day 0 and day 28 after the second dose for TCRbeta chain sequencing. As to this clone: Its specific antigen is unknown. Base qualities are not provided; no much larger clone lies one nucleotide away.

The CDR3 regions of human TCRbeta chains were subjected to immunosequencing. In the paper's pipeline: TCRs in the repertoires were compared against a reference library of SARS-CoV-2-specific TCRs that had been generated with the MIRA antigen-specificity platform. Breadth was defined as the fraction of unique TCRs that were SARS-CoV-2-associated, and depth was defined as the fraction of total T cells that were SARS-CoV-2-associated. Using the MIRA data, each spike-specific TCR was mapped to the spike region that the TCR reacts to and placed in a CD4 or CD8 class. Log10-transformed breadth and depth values were compared by one-way ANOVA with Sidak's multiple comparisons tests. TCRdb's version of the immuneACCESS table is confined to in-frame rearrangements and falls short of the full clone set. An unresolved V gene accounts for under half of the shortfall where checked; the remainder is of unknown origin. The DNA gave D and trimming, while V, J and clone size come from that table. This sample holds some 100,000 clones; approximately 89% were observed only once. About 4.6% of the sample is held by the ten biggest clonotypes.

This sequence uses TRBV11-3 and TRBJ1-1, with no confidently assigned D gene. The specimen was peripheral blood, collected 28 days after the second AZD1222 dose. This clonotype originated in an adult who received the AZD1222 COVID-19 vaccine. Read as DNA, the sequence is TGTGCCAGCAGCTACCGGGCGAACACTGAAGCTTTCTTT. Translation gives CASSYRANTEAFF.